These 30 T cell receptor beta chains were all obtained from the same sample, sequenced in a study of shared clonotypes between healthy human individuals. Libraries were prepared by immunoSEQ multiplex PCR; TCRdb keeps only in-frame clonotypes and omits some of them. The sample consists of some 2.1 million clones, about 95% of them appearing once. Naive CD8 cells lacked CD45RO, underwent positive selection for CCR7 and left out terminally differentiated effector memory CD45RA+ cells. The sample was naive CD8+ T cells sorted from blood. The receptors here all came from a man aged 18 to 35 in good health.

The chain is built from TRBV6-6 and TRBJ2-7, with D perhaps TRBD1 (7 bases). Germline-derived CDR1 and CDR2 are MNHNY and SVGAGI (reference sequence). There are 14 residues in the CDR3. The ends were cut back, 2 bases at V and 4 bases at J, with 12 bases in the middle. This CDR3 reads CASSYEPGGYEQYF. CDR3 DNA sequence: TGTGCCAGCAGTTACGAGCCAGGGGGGTACGAGCAGTACTTC.

The rearrangement links TRBV9 to TRBJ1-3; 7 bases line up with TRBD1. CDR1 is SGDLS and CDR2 is YYNGEE in the germline V gene. V lost 3 bases to trimming and J lost 1 base; unmatched junction nucleotides: 4. This CDR3 comprises 15 residues. The CDR3 sequence: CASSANRGSGNTIYF. CDR3 bases: TGTGCCAGCAGCGCTAACAGGGGTTCTGGAAACACCATATATTTT.

This clone occurred once. This chain uses TRBV28 with TRBJ2-5, with 12 bases that match TRBD2. The junction had 11 bases not matched to a gene; V was cut back by 7 bases and J by 2 bases. This CDR3 spans 17 amino acids. Germline loops: CDR1 MDHEN, CDR2 SYDVKM. CDR3 region: CASNPGTSGGPQETQYF. Written as DNA, the CDR3 is TGTGCCAGCAATCCTGGCACTAGCGGGGGGCCTCAAGAGACCCAGTACTTC.

This rearrangement joins TRBV4-3 to TRBJ2-7, with D tentatively TRBD2 (6 bases). The CDR3 spans 15 residues. The V end lost 0 bases, the J end lost 4 bases, and 13 bases lay between the germline ends. Germline V gene data show CDR1 as LGHNA and CDR2 as YSLEER. The CDR3 DNA follows: TGCGCCAGCAGCCAAGAACACACTAGCCTGTACGAGCAGTACTTC. Amino acid sequence: CASSQEHTSLYEQYF.

V usage is TRBV10-3 and J usage is TRBJ2-3, with 12 bases that match TRBD2. Unmatched junction bases numbered 14, after V lost 10 bases and J lost 0 bases. Germline V gives CDR1 ENHRY, CDR2 SYGVKD. The CDR3 consists of 18 residues. The CDR3 DNA reads as TGTGCCACCACGAGACTAGCGGGAGAGGGTCTGAGCACAGATACGCAGTATTTT. This codes for CATTRLAGEGLSTDTQYF.

This clone has only one observation. CDR3 amino acids: CASSKQTGMNTEAFF. The CDR3 nucleotides are TGTGCCAGCAGTAAGCAGACGGGAATGAACACTGAAGCTTTCTTT. The rearrangement joins TRBV27 to TRBJ1-1; no clear D gene. The V end was cut by 5 bases, the J end by 0 bases, with 13 bases between. Germline V CDR1 and CDR2: MNHEY, SMNVEV (reference sequence). CDR3 size: 15 residues.

V is TRBV11-2 and J is TRBJ2-5; 13 bases match TRBD2. Trimming removed 3 bases from V and 5 bases from J; junction bases left unmatched: 3. Germline V gene lookup returns CDR1 SGHAT and CDR2 FQNNGV. This CDR3 contains 15 residues. The CDR3 coding sequence is TGTGCCAGCAGCTTTATGACTAGCGGGGGGGAGACCCAGTACTTC. Protein product: CASSFMTSGGETQYF.

V gene TRBV6-6 combines with J gene TRBJ2-3; D could derive from TRBD1 or TRBD2 (5 bases each). The CDR3 has 14 residues. V lost 10 bases to trimming and J lost 0 bases, with 14 bases between them. Germline CDR1 and CDR2: MNHNY and SVGAGI (reference sequence). The CDR3 region is CATKRDPSTDTQYF. As DNA, the CDR3 is TGTGCCACCAAGAGGGACCCGAGCACAGATACGCAGTATTTT.

The chain uses TRBV7-2 and TRBJ2-7, with D maybe TRBD1 (5 bases). V lost 1 base and J lost 1, with 11 bases in between. CDR3 size: 15 residues. Germline V lookup: CDR1 SGHTA, CDR2 FQGNSA. CDR3 DNA: TGTGCCAGCAGCTTAGGGGCAGGGTCATCCTACGAGCAGTACTTC. Amino acid sequence: CASSLGAGSSYEQYF.

This chain links TRBV6-1 with TRBJ1-6, with a tentative D call TRBD1 (5 bases). Germline V CDR1 and CDR2: MNHNS, SASEGT. The CDR3 contains 14 residues. Trimming cost V 3 bases and J 5 bases, with 8 bases left between them. The CDR3, as DNA: TGTGCCAGCAGTGATGCAGGGAATAATTCACCCCTCCACTTT. This sequence encodes CASSDAGNNSPLHF.

V gene TRBV5-8 combines with J gene TRBJ1-1, with D tentatively TRBD1 (5 bases). Germline V gene lookup returns CDR1 SGHTS and CDR2 YDEGEE. The CDR3 has 18 residues. V was pared by 4 bases and J by 3 bases, with 25 bases between. This CDR3 is CASSPDRPARGSHTEAFF. The CDR3 DNA sequence: TGTGCCAGCAGCCCCGACAGACCGGCGAGGGGCAGCCACACTGAAGCTTTCTTT.

V usage is TRBV9 and J usage is TRBJ2-3, with D hard to call. V lost 5 bases to trimming and J lost 2 bases, with 6 bases between them. Germline values: CDR1 SGDLS, CDR2 YYNGEE. The CDR3 spans 12 residues. The CDR3 sequence: CASRDPTDTQYF. In DNA form, the CDR3 reads TGTGCCAGCAGAGACCCCACAGATACGCAGTATTTT.

This chain connects TRBV30 to TRBJ1-1; perhaps TRBD1 as D (5 bases). Trimming took off 4 bases at V and 0 bases at J, with 21 bases between the two ends. Germline CDR1 reads GTSNPN; CDR2 reads SVGIG (reference sequence). CDR3 length equals 17 residues. Here the CDR3 DNA reads TGTGCCTGGACTGCCGAGGGGTGGGGGTTTATGAACACTGAAGCTTTCTTT. Translation: CAWTAEGWGFMNTEAFF.

This chain uses TRBV25-1 with TRBJ2-1; either TRBD1 or TRBD2 may fit D (7 bases each). The CDR3 extends over 15 amino acids. The V and J ends lost 10 bases and 7 bases respectively, with 23 bases between them. Germline-derived CDR1 and CDR2 are MGHDK and SYGVNS. The CDR3: CATVKQGRAFNEQFF. CDR3 DNA: TGTGCCACCGTTAAACAGGGGAGGGCTTTTAATGAGCAGTTCTTC.

The chain recombines TRBV7-9 with TRBJ2-5, with D unresolved. The CDR3 loop spans 14 amino acids. Per the germline V gene, CDR1 is SEHNR and CDR2 is FQNEAQ (reference sequence). Trimming stripped 1 base from V and 3 bases from J, with 9 bases between. CDR3 nucleotide sequence: TGTGCCAGCAGCTTAGTAGAGACCGAAGAGACCCAGTACTTC. This encodes CASSLVETEETQYF.

The gene calls are TRBV5-8 and TRBJ2-1, with D perhaps TRBD1 (5 bases). Germline V gives CDR1 SGHTS, CDR2 YDEGEE. Trimming pared 0 bases from V and 3 bases from J, leaving 10 bases between. CDR3 length: 15 amino acids. The CDR3 nucleotides are TGTGCCAGCAGCTTGGAACAGGCGAACTACAATGAGCAGTTCTTC. Its protein product is CASSLEQANYNEQFF.

Concerning this clone itself: Other DNA sequences of this sample code for an identical CDR3. The gene calls are TRBV27 and TRBJ2-3; D unclear. Trimming removed 3 bases at V and 4 bases at J, with 5 bases between. The CDR3 totals 12 residues. Germline loops: CDR1 MNHEY, CDR2 SMNVEV (reference sequence). The CDR3 coding sequence is TGTGCCAGCAGTTTGAGTCCAGATACGCAGTATTTT. Translated, it gives CASSLSPDTQYF.

With respect to this clone: Other DNA sequences in the sample encode the same CDR3. The chain combines TRBV4-1 with TRBJ2-7; D possibly corresponds to TRBD2 (5 bases). V lost 1 base, J lost 3 bases, and 7 bases lay in between. Germline V gives CDR1 MGHRA, CDR2 YSYEKL. The CDR3 covers 13 residues. The CDR3 coding sequence is TGCGCCAGCAGCCAAGCACTAGTCTACGAGCAGTACTTC. Protein sequence: CASSQALVYEQYF.

This rearrangement joins TRBV7-2 to TRBJ1-2; the D is unclear. V was cut by 1 base and J by 4 bases, with 10 bases left in between. CDR1 and CDR2 (germline): SGHTA, FQGNSA. CDR3 length: 14 amino acids. The CDR3 region is CASSLVSTIYGYTF. DNA for the CDR3: TGTGCCAGCAGCTTAGTATCTACGATCTATGGCTACACCTTC.

The chain links TRBV10-2 to TRBJ2-3, with 13 positions matching TRBD2. The CDR3 spans 17 residues. The V segment lost 4 bases and the J segment 0 bases; nucleotides outside the gene matches: 4. Germline-derived CDR1 and CDR2 are WSHSY and SAAADI. The CDR3 DNA reads as TGCGCCAGCAGTGCGGGACTAGCGGGAACTAGCACAGATACGCAGTATTTT. This sequence encodes CASSAGLAGTSTDTQYF.

The gene calls are TRBV19 and TRBJ1-2; D gene unclear. Germline lookup yields CDR1 LNHDA and CDR2 SQIVND (reference sequence). There are 10 residues in the CDR3. The V gene lost 5 bases and the J gene lost 8 bases, with 6 bases spanning the gap. The CDR3 region has the DNA TGTGCCAGTAGTTCGTCGGGCTACACCTTC. This encodes CASSSSGYTF.

Note on this clone: Other DNA sequences in this sample translate to the same CDR3. The V and J genes are TRBV7-2 and TRBJ2-1; weak D call: TRBD2 (6 bases). Germline V gives CDR1 SGHTA, CDR2 FQGNSA. Deletions cut 6 bases from V and 7 bases from J, with 10 bases between. The CDR3 covers 12 residues. DNA of the CDR3: TGTGCCAGCAGTCCACTAGCAAATGAGCAGTTCTTC. This sequence encodes CASSPLANEQFF.

As for this clone: Other DNA sequences of this sample code for an identical CDR3. The V and J genes are TRBV30 and TRBJ1-3, with TRBD1 as a possible D gene (5 bases). The ends were cut back, 3 bases at V and 0 bases at J, with 9 bases in the middle. The CDR3 has 14 amino acids. Germline CDR1 is GTSNPN and CDR2 is SVGIG (reference sequence). The CDR3 DNA reads TGTGCCTGGAGCTTAGGGGCCTCTGGAAACACCATATATTTT. Protein sequence: CAWSLGASGNTIYF. The whole variable domain, filled in from reference TRBV30 and TRBJ1-3, reads SQTIHQWPATLVQPVGSPLSLECTVEGTSNPNLYWYRQAAGRGLQLLFYSVGIGQISSEVPQNLSASRPQDRQFILSSKKLLLSDSGFYLCAWSLGASGNTIYFGEGSWLTVV.

The chain employs TRBV29-1 and TRBJ1-2; no reliable D call. The CDR3 sequence is 16 residues long. Trimming cost V 0 bases and J 10 bases, with 24 bases left between them. Germline V gives CDR1 SQVTM, CDR2 ANQGSEA. Here the CDR3 reads CSVEDWGSKGQVIYTF. CDR3 nucleotides: TGCAGCGTTGAAGATTGGGGTTCGAAGGGCCAGGTAATCTACACCTTC.

The chain carries TRBV5-4 and TRBJ2-3; D is perhaps TRBD2 (5 bases). CDR3 length: 16 residues. V was cut by 3 bases and J by 4 bases, with 18 bases left in between. Germline V gene sequence: CDR1 SGHNT, CDR2 YYREEE (reference sequence). CDR3 protein: CASSSDYPIKSDTQYF. Here the CDR3 DNA reads TGTGCCAGCAGCTCTGACTACCCAATCAAGTCAGATACGCAGTATTTT.

The chain couples TRBV5-4 to TRBJ2-1; the match to TRBD2 covers 13 bases. The CDR3 loop spans 18 amino acids. The ends lost 0 bases at V and 6 bases at J; junction bases unmatched: 9. Germline CDR1 SGHNT, CDR2 YYREEE (reference sequence). CDR3 amino acids: CASSLGPGLAGARNEQFF. CDR3 bases: TGTGCCAGCAGCTTGGGGCCCGGACTAGCGGGAGCGCGCAATGAGCAGTTCTTC. Looking up the rest from reference TRBV5-4 and TRBJ2-1 gives the full variable domain: ETGVTQSPTHLIKTRGQQVTLRCSSQSGHNTVSWYQQALGQGPQFIFQYYREEENGRGNFPPRFSGLQFPNYSSELNVNALELDDSALYLCASSLGPGLAGARNEQFFGPGTRLTVL.

V usage is TRBV6-4 and J usage is TRBJ1-6; no firm D call. Trimming left V 4 bases short and J 3 bases short, with 4 bases between. The germline V gene encodes CDR1 MRHNA and CDR2 SNTAGT. This CDR3 has 13 residues. The CDR3 loop is CASSGHYNSPLHF. CDR3 nucleotides: TGTGCCAGCAGTGGACACTATAATTCACCCCTCCACTTT.

Concerning this clone itself: This same CDR3 is encoded by further DNA sequences in the sample. The chain couples TRBV7-9 to TRBJ2-1; TRBD1 might be the D (6 bases). The CDR3 length is 15 residues. Germline V gene lookup returns CDR1 SEHNR and CDR2 FQNEAQ (reference sequence). V dropped 5 bases and J dropped 0 bases, with 11 bases sitting between them. CDR3 amino acids: CASSPRGSSYNEQFF. The CDR3, as DNA: TGTGCCAGCAGCCCTAGGGGGAGCTCCTACAATGAGCAGTTCTTC.

The J gene is TRBJ2-1, the V gene TRBV25-1; the match to TRBD1 covers 7 bases. The CDR3 loop spans 16 amino acids. CDR1 and CDR2 from the germline V gene are MGHDK and SYGVNS. V was clipped by 4 bases and J by 1 base; unmatched bases: 7. The DNA for the CDR3 is TGTGCCAGCAGTGGGGTAGGGGGCGAATCCTACAATGAGCAGTTCTTC. Its translation is CASSGVGGESYNEQFF.

The V call is TRBV10-3, the J call TRBJ1-1, with D possibly TRBD1 on 5 matching bases. Trimming left V 7 bases short and J 0 bases short, with 9 bases between. Looked up from germline, CDR1 is ENHRY and CDR2 is SYGVKD. The CDR3 extends over 13 amino acids. CDR3 sequence: CAINWGLNTEAFF. CDR3 nucleotide sequence: TGTGCCATCAACTGGGGGTTGAACACTGAAGCTTTCTTT.